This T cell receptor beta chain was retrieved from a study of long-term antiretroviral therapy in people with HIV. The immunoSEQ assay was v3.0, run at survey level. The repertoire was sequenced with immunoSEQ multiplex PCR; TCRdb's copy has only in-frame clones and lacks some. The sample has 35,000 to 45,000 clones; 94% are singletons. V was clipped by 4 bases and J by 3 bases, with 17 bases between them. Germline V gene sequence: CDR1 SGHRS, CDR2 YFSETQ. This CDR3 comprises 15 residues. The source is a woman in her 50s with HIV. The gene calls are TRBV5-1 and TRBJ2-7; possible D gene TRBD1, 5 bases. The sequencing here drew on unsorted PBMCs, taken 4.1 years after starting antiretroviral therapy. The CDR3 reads CASSQTEPSSYEQYF. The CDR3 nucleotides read TGCGCCAGCAGCCAGACAGAACCCTCTAGCTACGAGCAGTACTTC.